This is a list of T cell receptor beta chains from one sample in a study of T cells in localized non-small cell lung cancer. Clones were read by immunoSEQ multiplex PCR, and TCRdb kept only the in-frame ones, dropping some. In the table there are about 91,000 clones, over 80% of which are singletons. The sample consisted of peripheral blood, taken before any cancer treatment. These receptors were collected from a man aged 35 to 69 with stage I squamous cell lung carcinoma. CDR3s include the opening cysteine and the closing phenylalanine or tryptophan. A D gene is named only where the DNA matches it firmly. For some rows the clone size is stated as once, few or many, or as a class when expanded; others skip it.

>TRBJ2-2|TRBV7-2|.|.
TGTGCCAGCAGCCCGCGGGTCTCGAACACCGGGGAGCTGTTTTTT
CASSPRVSNTGELFF
>TRBJ2-5|TRBV10-3|.|.
TGTGCCATCAGTGAGTCAGGGTTACAAGAGACCCAGTACTTC
CAISESGLQETQYF
>TRBJ1-1|TRBV5-1|.|.
TGCGCCAGCAGCTGGATCTCGGGGGAGGGTGAAGCTTTCTTT
CASSWISGEGEAFF
>TRBJ1-2|TRBV7-9|few|TRBD1
TGTGCCAGCAGTCTACAGGGGATAAAGTATGGCTACACCTTC
CASSLQGIKYGYTF
>TRBJ2-5|TRBV30|.|.
TGTGCCTGGAGTGTAGCCTACCTGGGGGAGACCCAGTACTTC
CAWSVAYLGETQYF
>TRBJ2-3|TRBV5-1|.|TRBD2
TGCGCCAGCAGCGCGGGACTAGCAGGCACAGATACGCAGTATTTT
CASSAGLAGTDTQYF
>TRBJ1-1|TRBV5-6|.|.
TGTGCCAGCAGCTTGTATAACACTGAAGCTTTCTTT
CASSLYNTEAFF
>TRBJ2-7|TRBV6-5|once|.
TGTGCCAGCAGTCCATACAGGGACTACGAGCAGTACTTC
CASSPYRDYEQYF
>TRBJ2-5|TRBV29-1|once|.
TGCAGCGTCGTAGGAGTCGCAGAGACCCAGTACTTC
CSVVGVAETQYF
>TRBJ2-2|TRBV5-4|.|TRBD2
TGTGCCAGCAGCTTGAAGCGGGGGGCCAACACCGGGGAGCTGTTTTTT
CASSLKRGANTGELFF
>TRBJ1-1|TRBV5-1|.|.
TGCGCCAGCAGCTCTCACTCAGCAATGAACACTGAAGCTTTCTTT
CASSSHSAMNTEAFF
>TRBJ1-2|TRBV7-2|.|TRBD1
TGTGCCAGCAGTCCCTGGGACAGGGGCAGAGCTAACTATGGCTACACCTTC
CASSPWDRGRANYGYTF
>TRBJ2-2|TRBV4-2|.|TRBD2
TGTGCCAGCAGCCAAGATCGCGTGACTAGCGGGGGTAACACCGGGGAGCTGTTTTTT
CASSQDRVTSGGNTGELFF
>TRBJ1-5|TRBV10-3|.|.
TGTGCCATCAGTGAGTCCGGGGGGAGCAATCAGCCCCAGCATTTT
CAISESGGSNQPQHF
>TRBJ2-5|TRBV12-2|.|.
TGTGCAAGTCGCTTAGCGGGGGCCTCAAAGACCCAGTACTTC
CASRLAGASKTQYF
>TRBJ1-5|TRBV19|.|.
TGTGCCAGTAGTCAAACAAGGCTTAGCAATCAGCCCCAGCATTTT
CASSQTRLSNQPQHF